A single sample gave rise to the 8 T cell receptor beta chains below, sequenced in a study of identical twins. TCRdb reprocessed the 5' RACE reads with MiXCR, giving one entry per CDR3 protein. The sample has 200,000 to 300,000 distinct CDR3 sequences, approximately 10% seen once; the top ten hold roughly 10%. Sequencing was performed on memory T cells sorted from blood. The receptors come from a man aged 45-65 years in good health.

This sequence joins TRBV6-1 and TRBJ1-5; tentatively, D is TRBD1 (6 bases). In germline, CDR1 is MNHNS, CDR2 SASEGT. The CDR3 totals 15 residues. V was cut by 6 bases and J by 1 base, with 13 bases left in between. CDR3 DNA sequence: TGTGCCAGCAGCCCGACAGGTAGGAGCAATCAGCCCCAGCATTTT. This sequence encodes CASSPTGRSNQPQHF.

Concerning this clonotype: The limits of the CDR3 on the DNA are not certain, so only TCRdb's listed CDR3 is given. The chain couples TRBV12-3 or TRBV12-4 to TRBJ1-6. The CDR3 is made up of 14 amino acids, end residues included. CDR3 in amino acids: CASSSSDRNSPLHF.

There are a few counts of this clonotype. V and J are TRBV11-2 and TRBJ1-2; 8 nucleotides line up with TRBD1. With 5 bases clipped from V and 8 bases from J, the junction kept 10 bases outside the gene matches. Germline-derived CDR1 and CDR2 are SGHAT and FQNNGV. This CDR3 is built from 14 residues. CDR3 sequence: CASSPTGVGSGYTF. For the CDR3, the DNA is TGTGCCAGCAGCCCGACAGGGGTCGGATCGGGCTACACCTTC.

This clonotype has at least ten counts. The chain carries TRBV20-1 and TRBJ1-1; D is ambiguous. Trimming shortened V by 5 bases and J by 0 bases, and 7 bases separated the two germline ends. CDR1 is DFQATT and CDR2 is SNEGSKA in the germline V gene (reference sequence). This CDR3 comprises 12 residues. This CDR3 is CSALRLNTEAFF. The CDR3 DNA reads TGCAGTGCTTTACGGTTGAACACTGAAGCTTTCTTT.

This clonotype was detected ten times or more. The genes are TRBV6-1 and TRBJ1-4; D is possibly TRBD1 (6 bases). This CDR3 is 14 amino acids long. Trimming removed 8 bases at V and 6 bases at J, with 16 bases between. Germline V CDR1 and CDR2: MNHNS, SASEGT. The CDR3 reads CASGRGRVDEKLFF. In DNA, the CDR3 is TGTGCCAGCGGTAGGGGGAGAGTTGATGAAAAACTGTTTTTT.

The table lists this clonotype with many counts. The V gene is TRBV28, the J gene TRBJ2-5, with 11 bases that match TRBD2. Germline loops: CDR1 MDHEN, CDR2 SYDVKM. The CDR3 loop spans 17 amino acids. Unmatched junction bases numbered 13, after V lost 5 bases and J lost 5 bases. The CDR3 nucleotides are TGTGCCAGCAGTACCCACTTTAGCGGGGGGGCCGGGGAGACCCAGTACTTC. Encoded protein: CASSTHFSGGAGETQYF.

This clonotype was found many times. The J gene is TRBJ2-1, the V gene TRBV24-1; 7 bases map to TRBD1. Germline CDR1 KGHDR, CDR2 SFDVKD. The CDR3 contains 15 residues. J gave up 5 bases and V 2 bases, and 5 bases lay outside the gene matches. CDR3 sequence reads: CATSDSGQNNNEQFF. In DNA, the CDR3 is TGTGCCACCAGTGATTCGGGACAGAACAACAATGAGCAGTTCTTC.

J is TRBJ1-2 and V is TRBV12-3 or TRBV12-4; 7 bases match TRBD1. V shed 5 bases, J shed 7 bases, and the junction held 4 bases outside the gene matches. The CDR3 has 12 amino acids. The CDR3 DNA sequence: TGTGCCAGCAGTGGGGACAGTCGTGGCTACACCTTC. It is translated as CASSGDSRGYTF.